Below are 23 T cell receptor beta chains sequenced from a single sample in a study of T cell responses to AZD1222 COVID-19 vaccine. Profiling relied on immunoSEQ multiplex PCR, and the TCRdb table lists in-frame clones only, not all of them. The sample holds about 140,000 clones, approximately 94% seen once. The sequencing here drew on peripheral blood, taken on day 0 of AZD1222 vaccination. These receptors were taken from an adult in good health.

The rearrangement links TRBV4-3 to TRBJ2-3, with no clear D. Germline CDR1 reads LGHNA; CDR2 reads YSLEER. The CDR3 runs to 16 residues. Trimming took 2 bases from V and 0 from J, leaving 12 bases between them. The CDR3 nucleotides are TGCGCCAGCAGCCAAAGTAGCCTGTCTAGCACAGATACGCAGTATTTT. Translating it yields CASSQSSLSSTDTQYF.

This chain joins TRBV5-1 and TRBJ2-3, with D hard to call. Trimming stripped 2 bases from V and 3 bases from J, with 7 bases between. This CDR3 has 13 amino acids. Germline assignment: CDR1 SGHRS and CDR2 YFSETQ. In DNA, the CDR3 is TGCGCCAGCAGCTTCATGGGGACAGATACGCAGTATTTT. Protein: CASSFMGTDTQYF.

The chain has TRBV27 and TRBJ2-1, with TRBD1 as a possible D gene (6 bases). The CDR3 extends over 13 amino acids. V lost 2 bases to trimming and J lost 15 bases, with 17 bases between them. Per the germline V gene, CDR1 is MNHEY and CDR2 is SMNVEV (reference sequence). The DNA of the CDR3 is TGTGCCAGCAGTTTAGGGGCCACAGGGTTGTCGTTCTTC. Protein product: CASSLGATGLSFF.

Here the CDR3 DNA reads TGCGCCAGCAGCCACCCCACAGACAGGAAAAGGAACACTGAAGCTTTCTTT. This translates into CASSHPTDRKRNTEAFF. The V gene is TRBV4-3, the J gene TRBJ1-1; D perhaps matches TRBD1 (6 bases). This CDR3 contains 17 residues. Trimming removed 3 bases from V and 1 base from J, with 18 bases in between. From germline, CDR1 is LGHNA and CDR2 YSLEER.

This clone was recorded once. The J gene is TRBJ1-1, the V gene TRBV19; D is unclear. V was pared by 3 bases and J by 1 base, with 9 bases between. Germline CDR1 reads LNHDA; CDR2 reads SQIVND (reference sequence). The CDR3 length is 14 residues. CDR3 residues: CASSIAERNTEAFF. The CDR3, as DNA: TGTGCCAGTAGTATCGCGGAAAGGAACACTGAAGCTTTCTTT.

This chain uses TRBV28 with TRBJ2-1; 9 bases agree with TRBD1. Germline loops: CDR1 MDHEN, CDR2 SYDVKM. The CDR3 covers 17 residues. J lost 6 bases, V lost 0 bases, and 9 bases had no gene match. The CDR3 DNA is TGTGCCAGCAGTTTATGGGCCGGGACAGGGCGTGGCAATGAGCAGTTCTTC. Its translation is CASSLWAGTGRGNEQFF.

This chain joins TRBV12-3 or TRBV12-4 and TRBJ1-1; D is undetermined. The ends were cut back, 0 bases at V and 5 bases at J, with 7 bases in the middle. This CDR3 spans 13 amino acids. The CDR3: CASSLARETEAFF. CDR3 in DNA: TGTGCCAGCAGTTTAGCGCGGGAAACTGAAGCTTTCTTT.

The J gene is TRBJ1-1, the V gene TRBV5-1; D is perhaps TRBD1 (6 bases). This CDR3 has 13 residues. The V end lost 0 bases, the J end lost 4 bases, and 7 bases lay between the germline ends. Germline CDR1 and CDR2: SGHRS and YFSETQ. The CDR3 spells CASSLGRGTEAFF. DNA for the CDR3: TGCGCCAGCAGCTTGGGCAGGGGCACTGAAGCTTTCTTT.

This clone was recorded once. The chain's CDR3 is CASSLRPGDRDFWEAFF. In DNA, the CDR3 is TGCGCCAGCAGCCTACGGCCCGGCGACCGTGACTTCTGGGAAGCTTTCTTT. The chain employs TRBV4-1 and TRBJ1-1; no clear D gene. V lost 4 bases and J 8 bases, leaving 26 bases between the germline ends. From germline, CDR1 is MGHRA and CDR2 YSYEKL. The CDR3 covers 17 residues.

The chain uses TRBV14 and TRBJ1-4; tentative D call: TRBD1 (5 bases). Germline CDR1 and CDR2: SGHDN and FVKESK. The V gene lost 1 base and the J gene lost 5 bases, with 11 bases spanning the gap. There are 15 residues in the CDR3. CDR3 region: CASSQVRGMNEKLFF. CDR3 nucleotide sequence: TGTGCCAGCAGCCAAGTCCGGGGGATGAATGAAAAACTGTTTTTT.

The J gene is TRBJ2-2, the V gene TRBV28; no clear D gene. The CDR3 consists of 12 residues. Trimming removed 9 bases from V and 6 bases from J, with 11 bases in between. Germline CDR1 is MDHEN and CDR2 is SYDVKM. The CDR3 sequence is CASESGSGELFF. DNA for the CDR3: TGTGCCAGTGAATCAGGCTCCGGGGAGCTGTTTTTT. Full variable domain (rest looked up from reference TRBV28 and TRBJ2-2): DVKVTQSSRYLVKRTGEKVFLECVQDMDHENMFWYRQDPGLGLRLIYFSYDVKMKEKGDIPEGYSVSREKKERFSLILESASTNQTSMYLCASESGSGELFFGEGSRLTVL.

The rearrangement links TRBV30 to TRBJ1-2; D is unresolved. Trimming stripped 8 bases from V and 4 bases from J, with 23 bases between. The CDR3 is 15 residues long. CDR1 GTSNPN and CDR2 SVGIG come from the germline V gene (reference sequence). The DNA for the CDR3 is TGTGCCGGATTTTCCGGCGGAGGGCTGAGCTATGGCTACACCTTC. Residues: CAGFSGGGLSYGYTF.

A single count supports this clone. The chain links TRBV12-5 to TRBJ1-5, with unresolved D. Germline V gene lookup returns CDR1 LGHNT and CDR2 FRNRAP. This CDR3 has 15 amino acids. V gave up 6 bases and J gave up 1 base, with 13 bases separating them. CDR3 sequence: CASGRPGQSNQPQHF. DNA of the CDR3: TGTGCTAGTGGCCGCCCCGGGCAGAGCAATCAGCCCCAGCATTTT.

The gene calls are TRBV30 and TRBJ2-7; unclear D gene. The V gene's germline CDR1 is GTSNPN and CDR2 SVGIG (reference sequence). Trimming stripped 3 bases from V and 1 base from J, with 4 bases between. The length of the CDR3 is 11 residues. For the CDR3, the DNA is TGTGCCTGGAGGGGGTCCTACGAGCAGTACTTC. This sequence encodes CAWRGSYEQYF.

The chain links TRBV2 to TRBJ2-5, with 7 positions matching TRBD2. Germline assignment: CDR1 SNHLY and CDR2 FYNNEI. V was pared by 5 bases and J by 2 bases, with 14 bases of the junction left unmatched. This CDR3 is 17 amino acids long. The CDR3 sequence: CASSPRRLAVFQETQYF. CDR3 nucleotide sequence: TGTGCCAGCAGTCCCCGAAGGCTAGCGGTTTTTCAAGAGACCCAGTACTTC.

This chain links TRBV30 with TRBJ2-2; D is perhaps TRBD1 or TRBD2 (6 bases each). Germline V CDR1 and CDR2: GTSNPN, SVGIG (reference sequence). The ends were cut back, 3 bases at V and 8 bases at J, with 22 bases in the middle. The CDR3 is 16 residues long. CDR3 DNA sequence: TGTGCCTGGAGCGGTTGGGGGGCAGCTGAGACTGGGGAGCTGTTTTTT. Its protein product is CAWSGWGAAETGELFF.

V gene TRBV6-2 or TRBV6-3 combines with J gene TRBJ1-2; maybe TRBD1 (5 bases). Germline CDR1 and CDR2: MNHEY and SVGEGT. The germline V and J ends were trimmed by 2 bases and 1 base, with 17 bases remaining between them. The CDR3 extends over 17 amino acids. The CDR3 region is CASSYLIPTDINYGYTF. CDR3 bases: TGTGCCAGCAGTTACCTGATACCGACAGACATTAACTATGGCTACACCTTC.

The chain is built from TRBV28 and TRBJ2-7, with D possibly being TRBD1 or TRBD2 (5 bases each). Germline values: CDR1 MDHEN, CDR2 SYDVKM. Trimming took 1 base from V and 7 from J, leaving 29 bases between them. This CDR3 comprises 19 residues. CDR3 sequence (DNA): TGTGCCAGCAGTTTATCTTCAGGATTGCGAGGGGTATTGGAAGGGGAGCAGTACTTC. As protein: CASSLSSGLRGVLEGEQYF. Drawing the rest from reference TRBV28 and TRBJ2-7, the complete variable domain is DVKVTQSSRYLVKRTGEKVFLECVQDMDHENMFWYRQDPGLGLRLIYFSYDVKMKEKGDIPEGYSVSREKKERFSLILESASTNQTSMYLCASSLSSGLRGVLEGEQYFGPGTRLTVT.

J is TRBJ1-4 and V is TRBV28; the D gene is possibly TRBD1 (6 bases). Germline values: CDR1 MDHEN, CDR2 SYDVKM. V dropped 9 bases and J dropped 2 bases, with 13 bases sitting between them. The CDR3 length is 14 residues. Written as DNA, the CDR3 is TGTGCCAGTGGCGGTAGGGGGACTAATGAAAAACTGTTTTTT. As protein: CASGGRGTNEKLFF. Together with reference TRBV28 and TRBJ1-4, the CDR3 gives the full variable domain: DVKVTQSSRYLVKRTGEKVFLECVQDMDHENMFWYRQDPGLGLRLIYFSYDVKMKEKGDIPEGYSVSREKKERFSLILESASTNQTSMYLCASGGRGTNEKLFFGSGTQLSVL.

The chain has TRBV7-9 and TRBJ1-6; D is unresolved. V lost 4 bases and J 10 bases, leaving 14 bases between the germline ends. The CDR3 totals 14 residues. Germline CDR1 is SEHNR and CDR2 is FQNEAQ (reference sequence). CDR3 in DNA: TGTGCCAGCAGCTCGATACCGGGAGGCTCACCCCTCCACTTT. This gives the protein CASSSIPGGSPLHF.

The chain is built from TRBV2 and TRBJ1-5; D gene unclear. CDR3 length equals 14 residues. Trimming pared 7 bases from V and 5 bases from J, leaving 15 bases between. Looked up from germline, CDR1 is SNHLY and CDR2 is FYNNEI. CDR3 DNA sequence: TGTGCCAGCACCCTGGAGGGAATGGATCAGCCCCAGCATTTT. As protein: CASTLEGMDQPQHF.

The chain is built from TRBV30 and TRBJ1-1, with D maybe TRBD1 (6 bases). Germline V CDR1 and CDR2: GTSNPN, SVGIG (reference sequence). Trimming cost V 0 bases and J 1 base, with 15 bases left between them. CDR3 length: 16 amino acids. The CDR3 coding sequence is TGTGCCTGGAGTGTAGCACAGGGTCCTGGGAACACTGAAGCTTTCTTT. Translated: CAWSVAQGPGNTEAFF.

The chain joins TRBV30 to TRBJ1-5, with a possible D match to TRBD1 (6 bases). Trimming stripped 1 base from V and 3 bases from J, with 7 bases between. This CDR3 contains 13 residues. In germline, CDR1 is GTSNPN, CDR2 SVGIG (reference sequence). The CDR3 bases are TGTGCCTGGAGTGGGGGGGCCAATCAGCCCCAGCATTTT. It yields the protein CAWSGGANQPQHF. The variable domain in full, completed from reference TRBV30 and TRBJ1-5, reads SQTIHQWPATLVQPVGSPLSLECTVEGTSNPNLYWYRQAAGRGLQLLFYSVGIGQISSEVPQNLSASRPQDRQFILSSKKLLLSDSGFYLCAWSGGANQPQHFGDGTRLSIL.